A selection of T cell receptor beta chains follows, all from one sample in a study of blood T cells in healthy people across ages. Using its own MiXCR run on the 5' RACE reads, TCRdb lists one record per CDR3 protein. This table has approximately 1,100,000 distinct CDR3 sequences, 35% to 50% appearing once. The sample consisted of blood. These receptors were obtained from a woman aged 60-75 years in good health. The CDR3 runs from the conserved cysteine through the conserved F or W. Fields, in order: clone size, V gene, J gene, CDR3 protein. Size values are once, few and many counts, or a class for expanded clones, and some rows have none.

>-|TRBV20-1|TRBJ1-4
CSARAGSANEKLFF
>few|TRBV15|TRBJ2-5
CATSRDGDRGWETQYF
>few|TRBV21-1|TRBJ2-3
CASSKDGFYSTDTQYF
>few|TRBV5-1|TRBJ2-3
CASSSQGIDTQYF
>few|TRBV20-1|TRBJ2-3
CSAAGVGMWTDTQYF
>-|TRBV6-6|TRBJ2-7
CASSYSPDRGTYEQYF
>-|TRBV11-1|TRBJ2-3
CASSAGGTQYF
>few|TRBV20-1|TRBJ2-7
CSARALAVTYEQYF
>-|TRBV6-2/TRBV6-3|TRBJ2-1
CASSYRATYNEQFF
>-|TRBV6-2/TRBV6-3|TRBJ1-2
CASSYSLLQYGYTF
>-|TRBV3-1|TRBJ1-2
CASSQVGGRTLNYGYTF
>many|TRBV27|TRBJ1-2
CASGPLDRTGYTF
>-|TRBV20-1|TRBJ2-3
CSANGQGTDTQYF
>-|TRBV18|TRBJ1-2
CASSPISGNYGYTF
>-|TRBV10-3|TRBJ2-3
CAIRRTSGRTDTQYF
>-|TRBV7-9|TRBJ2-3
CASTIQAGGGTDTQYF
>few|TRBV12-3/TRBV12-4|TRBJ2-1
CASGRGGRDNEQFF
>-|TRBV5-1|TRBJ2-1
CASSLVWTTDEQFF
>many|TRBV29-1|TRBJ2-7
CSVETRDYPYEQYF
>-|TRBV20-1|TRBJ1-2
CSAMVRENYGYTF
>-|TRBV7-9|TRBJ2-1
CASSLLPLHEQFF
>few|TRBV5-6|TRBJ2-3
CASSQTGRSTDTQYF
>-|TRBV28|TRBJ1-4
CASSLTGVLEKLFF
>-|TRBV2|TRBJ2-1
CASRRTSGHEQFF